This T cell receptor beta chain appears in the sequencing data of a study of technical replicates of blood from several donors. Assay: immunoSEQ multiplex PCR; the TCRdb copy retains only in-frame clones and omits some. In the table there are under 100,000 clones, under 97% of which are singletons. As regards this clone: Other DNA variants within this sample encode the same CDR3.

This CDR3 is built from 14 residues. With 0 bases clipped from V and 5 bases from J, the junction kept 4 bases outside the gene matches. Germline lookup yields CDR1 SGHRS and CDR2 YFSETQ. This TCR was recovered from a human donor in good health. The sequenced sample was T cells isolated from PBMCs. V and J are TRBV5-1 and TRBJ1-2; the match to TRBD1 covers 7 bases. As DNA, the CDR3 is TGCGCCAGCAGCTTGGGGACAGGCGATTATGGCTACACCTTC. Amino acid sequence: CASSLGTGDYGYTF.